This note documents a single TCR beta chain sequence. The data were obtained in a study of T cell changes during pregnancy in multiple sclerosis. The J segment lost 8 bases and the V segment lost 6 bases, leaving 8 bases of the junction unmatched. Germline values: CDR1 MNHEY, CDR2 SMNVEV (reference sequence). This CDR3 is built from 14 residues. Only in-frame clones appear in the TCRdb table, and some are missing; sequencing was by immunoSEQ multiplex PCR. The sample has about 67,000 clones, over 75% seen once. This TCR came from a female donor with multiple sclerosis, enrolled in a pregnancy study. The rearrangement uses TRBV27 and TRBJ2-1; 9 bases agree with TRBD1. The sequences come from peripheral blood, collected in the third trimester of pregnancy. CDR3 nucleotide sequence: TGTGCCAGCAGCCGGACAGGGGTATGGGATGAGCAGTTCTTC. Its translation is CASSRTGVWDEQFF.